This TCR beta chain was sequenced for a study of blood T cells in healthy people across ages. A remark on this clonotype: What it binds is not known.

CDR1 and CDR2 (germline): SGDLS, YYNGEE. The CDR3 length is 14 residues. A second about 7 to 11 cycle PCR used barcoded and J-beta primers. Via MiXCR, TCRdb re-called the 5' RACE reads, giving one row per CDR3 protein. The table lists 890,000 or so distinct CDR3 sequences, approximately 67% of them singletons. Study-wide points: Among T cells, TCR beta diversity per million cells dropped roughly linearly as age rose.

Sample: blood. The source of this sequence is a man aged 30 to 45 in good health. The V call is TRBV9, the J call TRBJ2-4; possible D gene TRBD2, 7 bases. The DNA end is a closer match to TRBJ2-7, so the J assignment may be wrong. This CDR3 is CASSARGGHDEQYF. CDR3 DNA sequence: TGTGCCAGCAGCGCAAGGGGGGGACACGACGAGCAGTACTTC.